The 27 T cell receptor beta chains below all came from one sample that was sequenced in a study of CD8+CD57+ T cells in acquired aplastic anemia. Genomic DNA, the template, was used for profiling of the TCR beta VDJ and CDR3. Each CDR3 protein gets one entry after TCRdb re-called the reads with MiXCR. In the table there are about 420,000 distinct CDR3 sequences, roughly 64% of which are singletons. Sequenced material: sorted CD4+, CD8+, or CD8+CD57+ T cells (not recorded which) from PBMCs. Every receptor here comes from a human donor in good health, serving as a control.

This clonotype was found once. The chain links TRBV7-8 to TRBJ2-7; no reliable D call. Trimming pared 8 bases from V and 3 bases from J, leaving 17 bases between. CDR1 SGHVS and CDR2 FQNEAQ come from the germline V gene. CDR3 length: 14 residues. CDR3 in DNA: TGTGCCAGCTCGCCGGCACACTCGCTCTACGAGCAGTACTTC. It specifies CASSPAHSLYEQYF. The variable domain in full, with the rest retrieved from reference TRBV7-8 and TRBJ2-7, is GAGVSQSPRYKVAKRGQDVALRCDPISGHVSLFWYQQALGQGPEFLTYFQNEAQLDKSGLPSDRFFAERPEGSVSTLKIQRTQQEDSAVYLCASSPAHSLYEQYFGPGTRLTVT.

The chain is built from TRBV10-3 and TRBJ2-5, with TRBD2 identical over 12 bases. This CDR3 comprises 16 residues. V lost 10 bases and J lost 4; bases outside the gene matches: 13. The germline V gene encodes CDR1 ENHRY and CDR2 SYGVKD. CDR3 in DNA: TGTGCCAGCAGCGTGCGAGCTAGCGGGGGGGCAGAGACCCAGTACTTC. It is translated as CASSVRASGGAETQYF.

V is TRBV5-1 and J is TRBJ1-6, with a tentative D call TRBD1 (5 bases). Germline values: CDR1 SGHRS, CDR2 YFSETQ. The CDR3 contains 16 residues. The V and J ends lost 4 bases and 5 bases respectively, with 16 bases between them. CDR3 amino acids: CASSLQTSDNNSPLHF. The CDR3 nucleotides read TGCGCCAGCAGCCTCCAGACCTCGGACAATAATTCACCCCTCCACTTT.

On this clonotype: One end of the junction does not line up with germline, which may come from a read error. This chain joins TRBV15 and TRBJ1-2, with no clear D. This CDR3 is built from 14 residues. Per germline, CDR1 LNHNV and CDR2 YYDKDF (reference sequence). CDR3 in amino acids: CASSINQSNYGYTF. The CDR3 DNA sequence: TGTGCCAGCAGCATCAATCAGAGTAACTATGGCTACACCTTC.

The chain couples TRBV20-1 to TRBJ1-6; D remains ambiguous. CDR1 and CDR2 (germline): DFQATT, SNEGSKA (reference sequence). This CDR3 region has 14 residues. V was trimmed by 3 bases and J by 0 bases, leaving 6 bases between them. The DNA of the CDR3 is TGCAGTGCTAGCCAGAGCTCCTATAATTCACCCCTCCACTTT. As protein: CSASQSSYNSPLHF.

In this sample, this clonotype turned up many times. The chain uses TRBV2 and TRBJ2-2; a possible D gene is TRBD2 (5 bases). In germline, CDR1 is SNHLY, CDR2 FYNNEI. Between the trimmed V and J ends, which lost 7 bases and 1 base, there was a span of 7 bases. The CDR3 spans 13 residues. CDR3 sequence: CASKLENTGELFF. The CDR3 DNA reads as TGTGCCAGCAAACTAGAGAACACCGGGGAGCTGTTTTTT.

This chain links TRBV12-5 with TRBJ1-6; D unresolved. This CDR3 spans 14 amino acids. V lost 3 bases to trimming and J lost 10 bases, with 13 bases between them. Germline CDR1 and CDR2: LGHNT and FRNRAP. Here the CDR3 DNA reads TGTGCTAGTGGTTTAGGACCATTAGACTCACCCCTCCACTTT. Its protein is CASGLGPLDSPLHF.

The chain employs TRBV7-8 and TRBJ1-1; TRBD1 is a possible D gene (6 bases). CDR3 length: 13 residues. Germline V gene sequence: CDR1 SGHVS, CDR2 FQNEAQ. V gave up 0 bases and J gave up 11 bases, with 13 bases separating them. CDR3 residues: CASSLAHRDNAFF. In DNA, the CDR3 is TGTGCCAGCAGCTTAGCCCACAGGGACAACGCTTTCTTT. Looking up the rest from reference TRBV7-8 and TRBJ1-1 gives the full variable domain: GAGVSQSPRYKVAKRGQDVALRCDPISGHVSLFWYQQALGQGPEFLTYFQNEAQLDKSGLPSDRFFAERPEGSVSTLKIQRTQQEDSAVYLCASSLAHRDNAFFGQGTRLTVV.

The gene calls are TRBV19 and TRBJ2-5; 10 bases fit TRBD2. The CDR3 length is 16 residues. V shed 6 bases, J shed 4 bases, and the junction held 11 bases outside the gene matches. From germline, CDR1 is LNHDA and CDR2 SQIVND (reference sequence). The CDR3 coding sequence is TGTGCCAGTAGGACCCAACTAGCGGGGAAGAGAGAGACCCAGTACTTC. Its translation is CASRTQLAGKRETQYF.

This chain joins TRBV24-1 and TRBJ2-6; D unclear. The germline gives CDR1 KGHDR, CDR2 SFDVKD. This CDR3 contains 16 residues. V was cut by 4 bases and J by 4 bases, with 13 bases left in between. CDR3 nucleotide sequence: TGTGCCACCAGTGACCGACGGTCTCTGGGGGCCAACGTCCTGACTTTC. The encoded protein is CATSDRRSLGANVLTF.

Turning to this clonotype: The CDR3 end shows no conserved phenylalanine or tryptophan, and so a read error is likely. No DNA is shown, since the ends of the CDR3 on it are uncertain; the CDR3 is the one TCRdb lists. CDR3 sequence reads: CASKGRGKQPEQLGY. This chain uses TRBV2 with TRBJ1-4; TRBD1 is the table's D call, not checked against the DNA. The CDR3 length equals 15 residues, ends included. The germline V gene encodes CDR1 SNHLY and CDR2 FYNNEI.

This clonotype was picked up many times. V gene TRBV11-2 combines with J gene TRBJ1-2; D ambiguous. Trimming took 4 bases from V and 7 from J, leaving 16 bases between them. Per germline, CDR1 SGHAT and CDR2 FQNNGV. This CDR3 has 14 amino acids. The CDR3 DNA reads as TGTGCCAGCAGCTCCCGTCTGGGCTCGTTTGGCTACACCTTC. This sequence encodes CASSSRLGSFGYTF.

A single count supports this clonotype. The chain joins TRBV7-3 to TRBJ1-3, with D tentatively TRBD1 (5 bases). The CDR3 is 15 amino acids. Germline assignment: CDR1 SGHTA and CDR2 FQGTGA. V was clipped by 6 bases and J by 14 bases, with 26 bases between them. CDR3 sequence reads: CASRPDRRSGDALYF. The CDR3 nucleotides are TGTGCCAGCAGACCCGACAGACGGTCTGGTGACGCTTTATATTTT.

The chain has TRBV7-9 and TRBJ1-1; D ambiguous. The CDR3 sequence is 15 residues long. Germline CDR1 SEHNR, CDR2 FQNEAQ (reference sequence). Trimming removed 7 bases at V and 14 bases at J, with 29 bases between. CDR3: CASTGRRPSTTGQFF. The DNA for the CDR3 is TGTGCCAGCACCGGGAGGAGACCCAGTACTACGGGCCAGTTCTTT.

Comment on this clonotype: One end of the junction fails to match germline, which may point to a read error. The gene calls are TRBV7-9 and TRBJ2-5; maybe TRBD2 (7 bases). The CDR3 spans 14 residues. From germline, CDR1 is SEHNR and CDR2 FQNEAQ (reference sequence). The CDR3 region is CASSGQRGREPQYF. CDR3 nucleotide sequence: TGTGCCAGCAGCGGACAGCGGGGAAGGGAGCCGCAGTATTTC.

At least ten counts were recorded for this clonotype. The chain carries TRBV5-1 and TRBJ2-7, with 10 bases aligning to TRBD2. The CDR3 has 15 residues. Germline V gene sequence: CDR1 SGHRS, CDR2 YFSETQ. Trimming removed 4 bases from V and 6 bases from J; junction bases left unmatched: 10. The CDR3 protein is CASSQTERGGPEQYF. The CDR3 nucleotides read TGCGCCAGCAGCCAAACGGAGCGGGGGGGCCCCGAGCAGTACTTC.

The rearrangement joins TRBV7-8 to TRBJ1-2; D not resolved. The germline V gene encodes CDR1 SGHVS and CDR2 FQNEAQ. CDR3 size: 13 residues. The V end was cut by 7 bases, the J end by 8 bases, with 17 bases between. The chain's CDR3 is CASNPLGRGGYTF. CDR3 coding DNA: TGTGCCAGCAACCCGCTGGGTCGCGGGGGCTACACCTTC. Based on the CDR3 plus reference TRBV7-8 and TRBJ1-2, the full variable domain is GAGVSQSPRYKVAKRGQDVALRCDPISGHVSLFWYQQALGQGPEFLTYFQNEAQLDKSGLPSDRFFAERPEGSVSTLKIQRTQQEDSAVYLCASNPLGRGGYTFGSGTRLTVV.

As to this clonotype: The junction differs from germline at one of its ends, possibly a read error. V and J are TRBV2 and TRBJ2-6; 8 bases map to TRBD1. Germline values: CDR1 SNHLY, CDR2 FYNNEI. CDR3 size: 16 residues. The CDR3 spells CASTGQASAEAYVLTF. CDR3 nucleotides: TGTGCCAGCACGGGACAGGCCAGCGCTGAGGCCTACGTCCTGACTTTC.

This chain joins TRBV15 and TRBJ1-2; D perhaps matches TRBD1 (5 bases). CDR1 and CDR2 from the germline V gene are LNHNV and YYDKDF (reference sequence). V dropped 0 bases and J dropped 11 bases, with 16 bases sitting between them. The CDR3 is 14 residues long. Here the CDR3 DNA reads TGTGCCACCAGCAGAGATTCGGGGGTATCCGCTTACACCTTC. Translating gives CATSRDSGVSAYTF.

The chain couples TRBV7-2 to TRBJ2-2; 7 bases are shared with TRBD2. Germline trimming cut 8 bases from V and 16 bases from J; bases unmatched to any gene: 22. The CDR3 totals 15 residues. Germline V gene lookup returns CDR1 SGHTA and CDR2 FQGNSA. In DNA form, the CDR3 reads TGTGCCAGCGGGACTCGCGGGGGTGCCGGCGAGGCCCAGTTTTTT. Translated: CASGTRGGAGEAQFF.

This clonotype was observed many times. The rearrangement links TRBV11-2 to TRBJ1-6; no clear D gene. Germline CDR1 SGHAT, CDR2 FQNNGV. The CDR3 is 12 residues long. The V end was cut by 3 bases, the J end by 7 bases, with 4 bases between. For the CDR3, the DNA is TGTGCCAGCAGCTTCTGGAATTCACCCCTCCACTTT. It specifies CASSFWNSPLHF.

Details on this clonotype: One end of the junction does not line up with germline, which may come from a read error. This sequence joins TRBV20-1 and TRBJ1-6, with D perhaps TRBD1 (5 bases). Germline values: CDR1 DFQATT, CDR2 SNEGSKA (reference sequence). The CDR3 totals 15 residues. Here the CDR3 DNA reads TGCAGTGCTCCAGGGCTATCGGAGCAGTATTCGCCCCTCCACTTT. Amino acids: CSAPGLSEQYSPLHF.

This clonotype appeared once. Because the CDR3 is missing its conserved closing phenylalanine or tryptophan, this is likely a read error. The DNA is omitted, as the CDR3 cannot be located on it reliably, and the CDR3 follows TCRdb's listing. The gene calls are TRBV19 and TRBJ2-1. CDR1 and CDR2 (germline): LNHDA, SQIVND (reference sequence). The length of the CDR3 is 16 amino acids, counting both ends. CDR3 region: CASSVDAWISYYEQGI.

As for this clonotype: A read error may produce the germline difference seen at one junction end. The chain is built from TRBV11-3 and TRBJ2-2; D possibly uses TRBD1 or TRBD2 (5 bases each). This CDR3 has 15 amino acids. Germline V gene sequence: CDR1 SGHNT, CDR2 YENEEA. CDR3 nucleotides: TGCGCCAGCAGCTTTTCGGGACGGGTCACCGGGGAGCAGTTTTTT. This translates into CASSFSGRVTGEQFF.

This rearrangement joins TRBV9 to TRBJ2-5; TRBD2 agrees at 14 bases. Germline V gene lookup returns CDR1 SGDLS and CDR2 YYNGEE. The CDR3 consists of 17 residues. V lost 10 bases to trimming and J lost 6 bases; unmatched junction nucleotides: 17. This CDR3 is CAGLKSTGLAGVQTQYF. The CDR3 DNA reads as TGTGCCGGCCTCAAATCAACGGGACTAGCGGGGGTCCAGACCCAGTACTTC.

This clonotype has a count of ten or more. This chain connects TRBV4-1 to TRBJ1-5; D is uncertain. Trimming took off 4 bases at V and 4 bases at J, with 5 bases between the two ends. The CDR3 loop spans 12 amino acids. Germline V lookup: CDR1 MGHRA, CDR2 YSYEKL. In DNA form, the CDR3 reads TGCGCCAGCAGCCTAAGGAATCAGCCCCAGCATTTT. Amino acids: CASSLRNQPQHF.

This clonotype was observed a few times. A read error is possible here, since a much larger clone lies one base away. Since no conserved phenylalanine or tryptophan closes the CDR3, a read error is the likely cause. The CDR3 bases are TGTGCCAGCAGCTTGAGGAGGACAGCCTATGGCTACACCCTC. It specifies CASSLRRTAYGYTL. The chain links TRBV3-1 to TRBJ1-2; weak D call: TRBD1 (6 bases). The germline gives CDR1 LGHDT, CDR2 YNNKEL (reference sequence). V was pared by 5 bases and J by 4 bases, with 14 bases between. The CDR3 contains 14 residues.